This record concerns one TCR beta chain sequence. There are a few counts of this clone. This clone's antigen is unknown. One base away there is no much larger clone; base qualities are not given. Healthy HIV-negative adults with no recently reported acute infections or vaccinations were included as donors. Every donor was a Caucasian adult living in Nashville, Tennessee, USA. CD4+ T cells were enriched through magnetic negative selection, after which naive cells were positively selected on CD45RA and the remaining negative fraction served as the memory subset. Blood was collected by leukapheresis, and PBMCs were isolated by Ficoll-Histopaque density gradient centrifugation and then cryopreserved in liquid nitrogen vapor phase. Analytical flow cytometry was used to check the purity and quantity of every magnetically sorted T cell population. From each sorted fraction, genomic DNA was isolated and quantified by UV absorbance on a Nanodrop 2000c.

The sample comes from a study of shared clonotypes between healthy human individuals (TCRdb year 2020). About the study as a whole: A couple of women and a few men aged 18 to 49 years were included in the cohort. For each donor, CD4 naive and CD4 memory were each given three plates, CD8 naive was given two plates, and CD8 memory was given one plate. To estimate repertoire size and how much clonotypes are shared between individuals, the study performed deep sequencing of blood TCR repertoires from roughly five healthy adults. To increase sequencing depth and limit assay-specific biases, TCR repertoire library preparation and sequencing were carried out by different laboratories using diverse techniques. Between about 0.9 and 10 billion PBMCs per donor were obtained by leukapheresis. What the authors observed across the whole study: Based on pairwise subsampling, the degree of clonotype sharing among donors was expected to be affected by sequencing depth. When several donors were compared, the shared fraction of clonotypes was roughly 5% for naive CD4, approximately 3.5% for naive CD8, 2.3% for memory CD4, and roughly 0.43% for memory CD8. The genetic and exposure-history diversity represented was limited by the small number of donors. Larger estimated clonotype richness was generally found for naive subsets than for memory subsets. Sampling was limited to blood, and TCR repertoires in tissue likely differ from TCR repertoires in blood. Incomplete sequencing was indicated by rarefaction of sorted-subset datasets, despite the large sequencing depth. Compared with non-shared clonotypes, the clonotypes found in all four sorted-subset donors had higher generation probabilities.

V trim: 1 base; J trim: 3 bases; unmatched bases: 5. According to the germline V gene, CDR1 reads MDHEN and CDR2 reads SYDVKM. From the cysteine through the phenylalanine, the CDR3 covers 15 amino acids. The sequence is cut down to CDR3 DNA, 45 bases in frame from base 1. Using the deep immunoSEQ assay, TCR CDR3 regions were amplified from genomic DNA by multiplex PCR. For each cell subset, the extracted genomic DNA was distributed evenly across all wells of several immunoSEQ 96-well plates, and each plate served as one replicate. For sorted subsets, each replicate PCR was loaded with roughly 0.2 ug genomic DNA, equivalent to some 31,000 T cell genomes. The purified libraries were quantified using a Qubit 3.0 fluorometer, sized with a Bioanalyzer 2100, and then quantified again using the KAPA Library Quantification kit. Every immunoSEQ 96-well plate was sequenced on a separate single-read 150-cycle Illumina NextSeq 550 flow cell. The original pipeline was this. Because the immunoSEQ output held only junctional sequences and lacked quality scores, the filtering could not match the filtering applied to full-length reads. To assign V/J genes and CDR3, sequences were annotated against IMGT germline references using PyIR, a Python wrapper for IgBLAST v1.9. Reads were filtered out if the reads had weak V/J assignments (E-value above 1e-6), no CDR3, stop codons, out-of-frame junctions, or ambiguous translated residues. V3J clonotypes were defined as sequences sharing the same inferred V gene, J gene, and CDR3 amino acid sequence. To compute the percentage overlap between repertoires, the number of shared unique clonotypes was divided by the size of the smaller repertoire. Richness of each repertoire was evaluated using RTK rarefaction, the Chao1 estimator, and Recon v2.1 estimates of unobserved clonotypes. OLGA was used to compute generation probabilities for all TCRbeta clonotypes that the gDNA method yielded from several donors. In its TCRdb copy, this immuneACCESS table keeps in-frame sequences only and misses some clones. Where compared with another copy, unresolved V genes explain less than half of these, and the others have no known cause. The D gene and trimming were derived from the DNA, and the V and J assignments and clone size from that table. The sample profile shows over a million clones; 70% to 80% of them were found once. In total, the top ten clones hold 0.5% to 0.65% of the sample.

The clonotype originates from a man younger than 35 in good health. Some clones in this sample may be carry-over from other donors' samples. The sequencing input was memory CD4+ T cells from PBMCs. The cell subset or site tag for this specimen amounts to: CD45RA-negative fraction. The receptor chain draws on TRBV28 and TRBJ2-7; 8 of the junction bases match TRBD1. DNA sequence: TGTGCCAGCAGTTTATCGCGACAGGGGTTCTACGAGCAGTACTTC. It is translated as CASSLSRQGFYEQYF.